Listed below are T cell receptor beta chains from one sample, sequenced in a study of blood T cell repertoires in COVID-19. TCRdb keeps only in-frame clones here, not all; method: immunoSEQ multiplex PCR. The data show 65,000 to 80,000 clones, over 70% seen once. Source material: peripheral blood. The receptors originated from a man between 45 and 60 years old with acute or convalescent COVID-19. The CDR3 runs from the conserved cysteine through the conserved F or W. The D gene is left open where the match is weak. Size tells how often a clone was seen (once, few, many) or the class of an expanded clone, and some rows leave it out.

V gene: TRBV6-2/TRBV6-3; clone size: NA; J gene: TRBJ2-5; D gene: NA; CDR3 DNA: TGTGCCAGCAGCCCTGGGGGCCCCAAAGAGACCCAGTACTTC; CDR3 protein: CASSPGGPKETQYF
V gene: TRBV7-9; clone size: NA; J gene: TRBJ1-2; D gene: NA; CDR3 DNA: TGTGCCAGCAGCTTAGTATACAGGGCTGACTATGGCTACACCTTC; CDR3 protein: CASSLVYRADYGYTF
V gene: TRBV11-2; clone size: NA; J gene: TRBJ1-2; D gene: NA; CDR3 DNA: TGTGCCAGCAGCCCCACAGGGATTTACGGCTACACCTTC; CDR3 protein: CASSPTGIYGYTF
V gene: TRBV5-1; clone size: NA; J gene: TRBJ1-1; D gene: NA; CDR3 DNA: TGCGCCAGCCGAAGAGACAGGAGGTCTGAAGCTTTCTTT; CDR3 protein: CASRRDRRSEAFF
V gene: TRBV5-5; clone size: NA; J gene: TRBJ2-7; D gene: NA; CDR3 DNA: TGTGCCAGCAGCTTAGAGGGGAGGAGCGAGCAGTACTTC; CDR3 protein: CASSLEGRSEQYF
V gene: TRBV5-1; clone size: NA; J gene: TRBJ2-7; D gene: TRBD2; CDR3 DNA: TGCGCCAGCAGCTTGTTGGTAGCGGGAGCCTCCTACGAGCAGTACTTC; CDR3 protein: CASSLLVAGASYEQYF
V gene: TRBV6-2/TRBV6-3; clone size: NA; J gene: TRBJ2-7; D gene: NA; CDR3 DNA: TGTGCCAGCAGTTACTCCCGGACTCACTACGAGCAGTACTTC; CDR3 protein: CASSYSRTHYEQYF
V gene: TRBV9; clone size: NA; J gene: TRBJ2-1; D gene: NA; CDR3 DNA: TGTGCCAGCAGCGTAGGACAGTCCTACAATGAGCAGTTCTTC; CDR3 protein: CASSVGQSYNEQFF
V gene: TRBV6-2/TRBV6-3; clone size: NA; J gene: TRBJ2-1; D gene: NA; CDR3 DNA: TGTGCCAGCAGTTACGGGAGCTCCTACAATGAGCAGTTCTTC; CDR3 protein: CASSYGSSYNEQFF
V gene: TRBV6-5; clone size: NA; J gene: TRBJ1-1; D gene: NA; CDR3 DNA: TGTGCCAGCATTAAAGGAGGGGCCAACACTGAAGCTTTCTTT; CDR3 protein: CASIKGGANTEAFF
V gene: TRBV9; clone size: NA; J gene: TRBJ2-3; D gene: NA; CDR3 DNA: TGTGCCAGCAGCGTAGTTCTTGCAGATACGCAGTATTTT; CDR3 protein: CASSVVLADTQYF
V gene: TRBV2; clone size: few; J gene: TRBJ1-1; D gene: TRBD1; CDR3 DNA: TGTGCCAGCAGGACGGACAGGGACGCTGAAGCTTTCTTT; CDR3 protein: CASRTDRDAEAFF
V gene: TRBV5-5; clone size: NA; J gene: TRBJ1-6; D gene: TRBD1; CDR3 DNA: TGTGCCAGCAGCTTGGCCCAGACAGGGACTAATTCACCCCTCCACTTT; CDR3 protein: CASSLAQTGTNSPLHF
V gene: TRBV5-8; clone size: NA; J gene: TRBJ2-3; D gene: NA; CDR3 DNA: TGTGCCAGCAGCGGCGGAGCGGATACGCAGTATTTT; CDR3 protein: CASSGGADTQYF
V gene: TRBV10-3; clone size: NA; J gene: TRBJ1-2; D gene: NA; CDR3 DNA: TGTGCCATCAGGGACCCCGGCAGGGATCTATCCCGATATGGCTACACCTTC; CDR3 protein: CAIRDPGRDLSRYGYTF
V gene: TRBV12-3/TRBV12-4; clone size: NA; J gene: TRBJ2-7; D gene: NA; CDR3 DNA: TGTGCCAGCAGTTTTTCTTACGAGCAGTACTTC; CDR3 protein: CASSFSYEQYF
V gene: TRBV6-5; clone size: few; J gene: TRBJ2-7; D gene: NA; CDR3 DNA: TGTGCCAGCAGCCTTAACGGAGGCTCCTACGAGCAGTACTTC; CDR3 protein: CASSLNGGSYEQYF
V gene: TRBV6-4; clone size: NA; J gene: TRBJ1-2; D gene: TRBD1; CDR3 DNA: TGTGCCAGCAGTGCCTACAGAGACAGGGGGCAAGTAGGCTACACCTTC; CDR3 protein: CASSAYRDRGQVGYTF
V gene: TRBV6-5; clone size: NA; J gene: TRBJ1-3; D gene: NA; CDR3 DNA: TGTGCCAGCAGGAGGGTTTCTGGAAACACCATATATTTT; CDR3 protein: CASRRVSGNTIYF
V gene: TRBV3-1/TRBV3-2; clone size: NA; J gene: TRBJ2-5; D gene: TRBD1; CDR3 DNA: TGTGCCAGCAGCCCACGCTCGACAGGGTTAGTGGAGACCCAGTACTTC; CDR3 protein: CASSPRSTGLVETQYF
V gene: TRBV18; clone size: NA; J gene: TRBJ1-5; D gene: TRBD1; CDR3 DNA: TGTGCCAGCTCAAACGGACAGGGTGGCAATCAGCCCCAGCATTTT; CDR3 protein: CASSNGQGGNQPQHF
V gene: TRBV28; clone size: NA; J gene: TRBJ2-7; D gene: NA; CDR3 DNA: TGTGCCAGCAGTTTATCCCCCCAGGGGACCTTTCACTACGAGCAGTACTTC; CDR3 protein: CASSLSPQGTFHYEQYF
V gene: TRBV28; clone size: NA; J gene: TRBJ2-3; D gene: TRBD2; CDR3 DNA: TGTGCCAGCAGTTTTGACGGGAGGGGCCCCAATACGCAGTATTTT; CDR3 protein: CASSFDGRGPNTQYF
V gene: TRBV28; clone size: NA; J gene: TRBJ2-5; D gene: NA; CDR3 DNA: TGTGCCAGCAGTTTAACGGCAGAGTTTGGGGGCGAGGATGCTAGGGAGACCCAGTACTTC; CDR3 protein: CASSLTAEFGGEDARETQYF
V gene: TRBV7-2; clone size: few; J gene: TRBJ2-3; D gene: NA; CDR3 DNA: TGTGCCAGCAGCTCATTTTTCACAGATACGCAGTATTTT; CDR3 protein: CASSSFFTDTQYF
V gene: TRBV10-2; clone size: NA; J gene: TRBJ2-5; D gene: NA; CDR3 DNA: TGCGCCAGCGGACAGTATGGCGATGAGACCCAGTACTTC; CDR3 protein: CASGQYGDETQYF
V gene: TRBV10-3; clone size: NA; J gene: TRBJ2-5; D gene: NA; CDR3 DNA: TGTGCCATCAGCGCATCAACCGGGGAGACCCAGTACTTC; CDR3 protein: CAISASTGETQYF
V gene: TRBV9; clone size: few; J gene: TRBJ1-1; D gene: TRBD1; CDR3 DNA: TGTGCCAGCAGCGCCGGGACAGTGAACACTGAAGCTTTCTTT; CDR3 protein: CASSAGTVNTEAFF
V gene: TRBV10-3; clone size: NA; J gene: TRBJ1-5; D gene: NA; CDR3 DNA: TGTGCCATCAGCCAGCAGGGGAGCAATCAGCCCCAGCATTTT; CDR3 protein: CAISQQGSNQPQHF
V gene: TRBV27; clone size: NA; J gene: TRBJ2-4; D gene: TRBD1; CDR3 DNA: TGTGCCAGCCAAAGTCAGGGGGCCCGGAACATTCAGTACTTC; CDR3 protein: CASQSQGARNIQYF
V gene: TRBV5-6; clone size: NA; J gene: TRBJ1-6; D gene: TRBD1; CDR3 DNA: TGTGCCAGCAGCTTGGAGGCAGGGGGTGGTTCACCCCTCCACTTT; CDR3 protein: CASSLEAGGGSPLHF
V gene: TRBV29-1; clone size: NA; J gene: TRBJ1-2; D gene: TRBD1; CDR3 DNA: TGCAGCGTTCCCACGACAGGGTCTAACTATGGCTACACCTTC; CDR3 protein: CSVPTTGSNYGYTF
V gene: TRBV7-2; clone size: NA; J gene: TRBJ1-1; D gene: TRBD1; CDR3 DNA: TGTGCCAGCAGCAGCCCTCAGGGGGCGGTAAACACTGAAGCTTTCTTT; CDR3 protein: CASSSPQGAVNTEAFF
V gene: TRBV6-5; clone size: NA; J gene: TRBJ1-5; D gene: TRBD1; CDR3 DNA: TGTGCCAGCAGCTTGGGACAGATTAATCAGCCCCAGCATTTT; CDR3 protein: CASSLGQINQPQHF
V gene: TRBV19; clone size: NA; J gene: TRBJ2-5; D gene: TRBD1; CDR3 DNA: TGTGCCAGTAGTATATCCCGGGACAGGGGGATAGAGACCCAGTACTTC; CDR3 protein: CASSISRDRGIETQYF
V gene: TRBV6-6; clone size: NA; J gene: TRBJ2-1; D gene: TRBD2; CDR3 DNA: TGTGCCAGCAGTCCCACCACTAGCGGCCGGGCGCAGTTCTTC; CDR3 protein: CASSPTTSGRAQFF
V gene: TRBV30; clone size: NA; J gene: TRBJ2-7; D gene: NA; CDR3 DNA: TGTGCCTGGAGTGTACGGAGGGAAGGCTACGAGCAGTACTTC; CDR3 protein: CAWSVRREGYEQYF
V gene: TRBV19; clone size: NA; J gene: TRBJ2-1; D gene: TRBD1; CDR3 DNA: TGTGCCAGTAGTATAGATCGAGAGCTGGGGCGGCAGGGGGTACCCTACAATGAGCAGTTCTTC; CDR3 protein: CASSIDRELGRQGVPYNEQFF
V gene: TRBV7-3; clone size: NA; J gene: TRBJ1-2; D gene: NA; CDR3 DNA: TGTGCCAGCAGCGCAACGGGACATTGGGACTATGGCTACACCTTC; CDR3 protein: CASSATGHWDYGYTF
V gene: TRBV28; clone size: NA; J gene: TRBJ1-4; D gene: NA; CDR3 DNA: TGTGCCAGCAGTCACCAAATACAGGGAATTTTAGCTAATGAAAAACTGTTTTTT; CDR3 protein: CASSHQIQGILANEKLFF
V gene: TRBV7-9; clone size: few; J gene: TRBJ2-7; D gene: TRBD2; CDR3 DNA: TGTGCCAGCAGCCCGAGGACTAGCGGGGACTACGAGCAGTACTTC; CDR3 protein: CASSPRTSGDYEQYF
V gene: TRBV27; clone size: few; J gene: TRBJ1-5; D gene: NA; CDR3 DNA: TGTGCCAGCAGTTACCAGGGAAGCAATCAGCCCCAGCATTTT; CDR3 protein: CASSYQGSNQPQHF
V gene: TRBV19; clone size: NA; J gene: TRBJ2-7; D gene: NA; CDR3 DNA: TGTGCCAGTAGCAGGTCGACCGGAACCTACGAGCAGTACTTC; CDR3 protein: CASSRSTGTYEQYF
V gene: TRBV11-2; clone size: NA; J gene: TRBJ2-2; D gene: NA; CDR3 DNA: TGTGCCAGCAGCTTAGTAGCCGCGAGGGCCGCCGGGGAGCTGTTTTTT; CDR3 protein: CASSLVAARAAGELFF
V gene: TRBV18; clone size: NA; J gene: TRBJ1-2; D gene: TRBD1; CDR3 DNA: TGTGCCAGCTCACGGGACAGGGGGAACTATGGCTACACCTTC; CDR3 protein: CASSRDRGNYGYTF